A selection of T cell receptor beta chains follows, all from one sample in a study of blood T cells in healthy people across ages. MiXCR, applied by TCRdb to the 5' RACE reads, yields one record per CDR3 protein. The top ten hold about a sixth of the sample, which has some 710,000 distinct CDR3 sequences, 35% to 50% seen once. Sequencing was done on a sample of blood. These receptors all come from a man aged 80 or over in good health. Each CDR3 is given with its conserved first and last residue. Each record gives: D gene, J gene, CDR3 length, V gene, clone size, CDR3 DNA, CDR3 protein. A D gene is named only where the DNA matches it firmly. Some rows have no size entry. The others give once, few or many, or a class for an expanded clone.

>.|TRBJ2-7|13|TRBV10-3|few
TGTGCCGTGACCGACACCTCCTCCTACGAGCAGTACTTC
CAVTDTSSYEQYF
>.|TRBJ2-3|14|TRBV20-1|.
TGCAGTGTCCCCATACCTACCGTCACAGATACGCAGTATTTT
CSVPIPTVTDTQYF
>.|TRBJ2-5|14|TRBV7-9|.
TGTGCCAGCAGCCGCTCGGGAGCAGTCAATGAGCAGTACTTC
CASSRSGAVNEQYF
>.|TRBJ1-5|14|TRBV5-1|.
TGCGCCAGCAGCTTGGAGGGAGCCAATCAGCCCCAGCATTTT
CASSLEGANQPQHF
>.|TRBJ1-1|13|TRBV10-3|.
TGTGCCATCAGTGATAACGGTAACACTGAAGCTTTCTTT
CAISDNGNTEAFF
>.|TRBJ2-7|11|TRBV11-2|.
TGTGCCAGCAGCCGAAGCCACGAGCAGTACTTC
CASSRSHEQYF
>.|TRBJ2-3|14|TRBV5-1|.
TGCGCCAGCAGCTTGGAGACTCGCACAGATACGCAGTATTTT
CASSLETRTDTQYF
>TRBD2|TRBJ2-7|17|TRBV7-9|few
TGTGCCAGCAGCCCTACAGGGCTAGCGGGAGCGTACTACGAGCAGTACTTC
CASSPTGLAGAYYEQYF
>TRBD1|TRBJ1-2|15|TRBV7-3|.
TGTGCCAGCAGCCTGATACCGGGACAGATACATGGCTACACCTTC
CASSLIPGQIHGYTF
>TRBD2|TRBJ2-5|15|TRBV20-1|once
TGCAGTGCTAGGACTAGCGGGAGGTCCCAAGAGACCCAGTACTTC
CSARTSGRSQETQYF
>.|TRBJ2-4|15|TRBV20-1|.
TGCAGTGCACAGGACGATCAACTAGCCAAAAACATTCAGTACTTC
CSAQDDQLAKNIQYF
>TRBD2|TRBJ2-3|14|TRBV30|.
TGTGCCTTTTCTACTAGCGGGATCACAGATACGCAGTATTTT
CAFSTSGITDTQYF
>.|TRBJ2-7|13|TRBV5-5|few
TGTGCCAGCAGCACCGGACAATTCTACGAGCAGTACTTC
CASSTGQFYEQYF
>.|TRBJ2-7|13|TRBV20-1|.
TGCAGTGCTGAAGGCGACAGGTTCTACGAGCAGTACTTC
CSAEGDRFYEQYF
>TRBD2|TRBJ2-7|18|TRBV20-1|.
TGCAGTGCTAGAGATTTAGGACTAGCGGGAAAAATCTCCTACGAGCAGTACTTC
CSARDLGLAGKISYEQYF
>.|TRBJ1-5|13|TRBV30|.
TGTGCCTGGAGTCCAGCTAGCAATCAGCCCCAGCATTTT
CAWSPASNQPQHF
>TRBD2|TRBJ2-1|21|TRBV5-8|.
TGTGCCAGCAGCTTGTACGGTACTCCGGGACTAGCGGGAGGAGAGCACAATGAGCAGTTCTTC
CASSLYGTPGLAGGEHNEQFF
>.|TRBJ2-7|15|TRBV5-1|.
TGCGCCAGCAGCTTGGCCCAGGGTGCCTACAATGAGCAGTACTTC
CASSLAQGAYNEQYF
>.|TRBJ2-1|15|TRBV7-9|.
TGTGCCAGCAGCTCAGTGGGGCCCTCCTACAATGAGCAGTTCTTC
CASSSVGPSYNEQFF
>.|TRBJ2-5|15|TRBV7-9|.
TGTGCCAGCAGCTTAGTTGCCTCCGAGGGAGAGACCCAGTACTTC
CASSLVASEGETQYF
>.|TRBJ2-7|15|TRBV7-9|.
TGTGCCAGCAGCCAATCGGGGGATCCTTTAAATGAGCGGTACTTC
CASSQSGDPLNERYF
>TRBD1|TRBJ2-3|16|TRBV5-1|.
TGCGCCAGCAGCGCGGTCGCGGGACAGGGTGCAGATACGCAGTATTTT
CASSAVAGQGADTQYF
>TRBD1|TRBJ1-6|15|TRBV6-5|.
TGTGCCAGCAGTTACACCCGGGACAGTAATTCACCCCTCCACTTT
CASSYTRDSNSPLHF
>.|TRBJ2-5|15|TRBV20-1|.
TGCAGTGCGCAAGTGCACAGGGGCCGGACGGGGGAGCAGTACTTC
CSAQVHRGRTGEQYF
>.|TRBJ2-7|15|TRBV28|few
TGTGCCAGCAGTTTCCCCAAAGGAGGACAGTACGAGCAGTACTTC
CASSFPKGGQYEQYF
>.|TRBJ2-5|15|TRBV11-2|.
TGTGCCAGCAGCTTAGAACCTAGGGGTATCAGGACCCAGTACTTC
CASSLEPRGIRTQYF
>.|TRBJ2-7|12|TRBV7-8|few
TGTGCCAGCAGCTTCGAGGTGGCCGAGCAGTACTTC
CASSFEVAEQYF
>.|TRBJ2-7|15|TRBV28|.
TGTGCCAGCAGTTTATCCCTAGGACACCTCTACGAGCAGTACTTC
CASSLSLGHLYEQYF
>TRBD2|TRBJ2-3|16|TRBV3-1|.
TGTGCCAGCAGCCAAATGACTAGCGGGCTTACAGATACGCAGTATTTT
CASSQMTSGLTDTQYF
>.|TRBJ2-5|15|TRBV12-3/TRBV12-4|.
TGTGCCAGGAGTACCCAATGGGGCAGCTACAATGAGCAGTACTTC
CARSTQWGSYNEQYF
>.|TRBJ2-3|12|TRBV7-9|.
TGTGCCAGCAGCTTAGCTACAAATACGCAGTATTTT
CASSLATNTQYF
>.|TRBJ2-3|14|TRBV9|few
TGTGCCAGCAGCGCCGGGGGAGGACCAGATACGCAGTATTTT
CASSAGGGPDTQYF
>TRBD2|TRBJ2-1|17|TRBV5-1|.
TGCGCCAGCAGCTTGGTGGCTAGCGGGAGCTCCTACAATGAGCAGTTCTTC
CASSLVASGSSYNEQFF
>.|TRBJ1-6|14|TRBV28|.
TGTGCCAGCACCCCGTTCCGGATGGGGTCACCCCTCCACTTT
CASTPFRMGSPLHF
>.|TRBJ2-7|13|TRBV20-1|.
TGCAGTGCTAGACCAAGCGGAAACTACGAGCAGTACTTC
CSARPSGNYEQYF
>.|TRBJ2-7|14|TRBV6-5|.
TGTGCCAGCAGTTACGGCCGCGTGTCCTACGAGCAGTACTTC
CASSYGRVSYEQYF
>TRBD2|TRBJ2-3|15|TRBV10-3|.
TGTGCCATCGGTGCGACTAGCGGGAGTGCAGATACGCAGTATTTT
CAIGATSGSADTQYF
>.|TRBJ2-3|14|TRBV2|few
TGTGCCAGCAGCCTCCCGTCCGGGAAGGATACGCAGTATTTT
CASSLPSGKDTQYF
>TRBD2|TRBJ2-2|16|TRBV12-3/TRBV12-4|.
TGTGCCAGCAGTCCAAGCGGGGGTAAATTTCCCGGGGAGCTGTTTTTT
CASSPSGGKFPGELFF
>TRBD1|TRBJ1-1|14|TRBV29-1|.
TGCAGCGTTAAACAGGGGGCGCGGTTAGGTGAAGCTTTCTTT
CSVKQGARLGEAFF
>TRBD2|TRBJ2-7|15|TRBV10-3|.
TGTGCCATCAGGCACGGGACTAGCGGACGTCAGGAGCAGTACTTC
CAIRHGTSGRQEQYF
>TRBD1|TRBJ2-5|15|TRBV18|.
TGTGCCAGCTCACCGAAGTCCAGGGGGCAAGAGACCCAGTACTTC
CASSPKSRGQETQYF
>.|TRBJ2-2|13|TRBV10-3|few
TGTGCCACCCGGGACACCAACACCGGGGAGCTGTTTTTT
CATRDTNTGELFF
>.|TRBJ2-3|14|TRBV18|few
TGTGCCAGCTCACCGGGGATCAGCACAGATACGCAGTATTTT
CASSPGISTDTQYF
>TRBD2|TRBJ2-3|13|TRBV20-1|many
TGCAGTGCTATAGCGGGAGGACCAGATACGCAGTATTTT
CSAIAGGPDTQYF
>.|TRBJ1-2|14|TRBV4-1|.
TGCGCCAGCAGCCAAGGAGACAGGCTGGGGGGCTACACCTTC
CASSQGDRLGGYTF
>TRBD2|TRBJ2-1|16|TRBV9|many
TGTGCCAGCAGCGTAGGTGGAAGCGGGAGTTACAATGAGCAGTTCTTC
CASSVGGSGSYNEQFF
>.|TRBJ2-3|14|TRBV29-1|.
TGCAGCGTTGAAGATCCTGCCGGCACAGATACGCAGTATTTT
CSVEDPAGTDTQYF
>.|TRBJ2-5|15|TRBV7-2|.
TGTGCCAGCAGCCCCCGGGACGGAAGGATAGAGACCCAGTACTTC
CASSPRDGRIETQYF
>TRBD2|TRBJ2-3|16|TRBV28|few
TGTGCCAGCAGTACGCAGCGGGGGCGCTTGGCGGATACGCAGTATTTT
CASSTQRGRLADTQYF
>.|TRBJ2-7|12|TRBV20-1|many
TGCAGTGCCGTTGGCGGACTCTACGAGCAGTACTTC
CSAVGGLYEQYF
>TRBD2|TRBJ2-7|14|TRBV29-1|.
TGTAGCGTAGCCCGGGACTACCAGACCTACGGGCAGTACTTC
CSVARDYQTYGQYF
>TRBD1|TRBJ2-7|14|TRBV20-1|.
TGCAGTGCCCCCACAGAGACAGGGGGCAACGAGCAGTACTTC
CSAPTETGGNEQYF
>TRBD2|TRBJ2-3|14|TRBV29-1|.
TGCAGCGTTGAGGGGGGGTGGAGCACAGATACGCAGTATTTT
CSVEGGWSTDTQYF
>TRBD1|TRBJ1-4|15|TRBV7-2|.
TGTGCCAGCAGCCCTGGGACAGCTGGGGGAGAAAAGCTGTTTTTT
CASSPGTAGGEKLFF
>.|TRBJ2-1|14|TRBV6-5|.
TGTGCCAGCAGTTACTCGTCCGAGACCAATGAGCAGTTCTTC
CASSYSSETNEQFF
>.|TRBJ1-4|15|TRBV10-3|few
TGTGCCATCAGTGAGTCCATCCGTAATGTGGAAAAACTGTTTTTT
CAISESIRNVEKLFF
>.|TRBJ2-1|17|TRBV7-9|.
TGTGCCAGCAGCCCCCCCCTCAGGGGTGGCAAGAACAATGAGCAGTTCTTC
CASSPPLRGGKNNEQFF
>.|TRBJ2-7|13|TRBV29-1|.
TGCAGCGTTGCCGGGACCGAAACCTACGAGCAGTACTTC
CSVAGTETYEQYF